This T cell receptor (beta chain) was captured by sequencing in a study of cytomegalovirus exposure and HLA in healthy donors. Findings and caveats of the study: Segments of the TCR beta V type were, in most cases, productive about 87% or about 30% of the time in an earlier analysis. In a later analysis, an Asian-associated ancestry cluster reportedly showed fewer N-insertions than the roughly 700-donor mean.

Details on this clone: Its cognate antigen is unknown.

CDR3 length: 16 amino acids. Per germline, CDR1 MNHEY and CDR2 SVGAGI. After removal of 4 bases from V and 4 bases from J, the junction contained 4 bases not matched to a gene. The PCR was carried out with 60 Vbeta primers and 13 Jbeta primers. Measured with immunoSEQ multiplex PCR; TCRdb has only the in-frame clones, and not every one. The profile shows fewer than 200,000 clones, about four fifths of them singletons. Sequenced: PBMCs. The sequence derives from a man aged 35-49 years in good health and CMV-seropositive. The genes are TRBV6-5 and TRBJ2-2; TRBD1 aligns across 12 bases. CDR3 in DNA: TGTGCCAGCAGTTTACCGGGACAGGGGGCCACCGGGGAGCTGTTTTTT. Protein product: CASSLPGQGATGELFF.